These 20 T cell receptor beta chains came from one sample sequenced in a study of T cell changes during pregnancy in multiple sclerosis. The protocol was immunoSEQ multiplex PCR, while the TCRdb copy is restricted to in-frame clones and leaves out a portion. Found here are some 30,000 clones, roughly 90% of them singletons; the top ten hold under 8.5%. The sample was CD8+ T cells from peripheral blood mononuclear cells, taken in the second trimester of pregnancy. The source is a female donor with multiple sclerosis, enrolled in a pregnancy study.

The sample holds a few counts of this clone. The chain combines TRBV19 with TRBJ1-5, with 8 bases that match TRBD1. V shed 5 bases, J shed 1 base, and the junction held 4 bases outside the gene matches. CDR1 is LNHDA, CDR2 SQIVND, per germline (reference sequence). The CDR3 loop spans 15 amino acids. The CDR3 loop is CASSSDRVSNQPQHF. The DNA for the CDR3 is TGTGCCAGTAGTTCGGACAGGGTAAGCAATCAGCCCCAGCATTTT.

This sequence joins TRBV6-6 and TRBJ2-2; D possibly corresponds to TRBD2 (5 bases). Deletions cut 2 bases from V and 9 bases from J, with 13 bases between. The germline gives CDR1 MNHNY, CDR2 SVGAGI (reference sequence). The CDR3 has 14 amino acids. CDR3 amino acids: CASSYEGLGRELFF. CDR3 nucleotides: TGTGCCAGCAGTTACGAGGGTCTCGGGAGGGAGCTGTTTTTT.

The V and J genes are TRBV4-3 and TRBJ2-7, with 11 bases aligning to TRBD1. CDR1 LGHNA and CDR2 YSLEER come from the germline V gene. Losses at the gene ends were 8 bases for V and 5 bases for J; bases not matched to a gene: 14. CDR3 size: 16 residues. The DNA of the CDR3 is TGCGCCAGCGCTCCAACGACCGGGACAGGGGGAGACGAGCAGTACTTC. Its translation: CASAPTTGTGGDEQYF.

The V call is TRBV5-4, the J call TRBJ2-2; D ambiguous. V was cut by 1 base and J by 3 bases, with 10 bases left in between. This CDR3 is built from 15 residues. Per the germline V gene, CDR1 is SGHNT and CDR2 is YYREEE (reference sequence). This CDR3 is CASSLSSLDTGELFF. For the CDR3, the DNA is TGTGCCAGCAGCTTGAGCAGCCTAGACACCGGGGAGCTGTTTTTT.

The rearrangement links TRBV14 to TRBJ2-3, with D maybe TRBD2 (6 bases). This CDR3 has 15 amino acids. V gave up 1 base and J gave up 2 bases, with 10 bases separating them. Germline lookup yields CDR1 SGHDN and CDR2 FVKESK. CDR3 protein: CASSQGSGYTDTQYF. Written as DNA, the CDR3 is TGTGCCAGCAGCCAAGGTAGCGGCTACACAGATACGCAGTATTTT.

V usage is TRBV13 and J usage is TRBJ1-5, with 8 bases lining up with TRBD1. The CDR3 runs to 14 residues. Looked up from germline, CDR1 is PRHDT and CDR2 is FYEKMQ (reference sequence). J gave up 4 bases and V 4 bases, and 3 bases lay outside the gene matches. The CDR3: CASSSHRGNQPQHF. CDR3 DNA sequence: TGTGCCAGCAGCTCCCACAGGGGGAATCAGCCCCAGCATTTT.

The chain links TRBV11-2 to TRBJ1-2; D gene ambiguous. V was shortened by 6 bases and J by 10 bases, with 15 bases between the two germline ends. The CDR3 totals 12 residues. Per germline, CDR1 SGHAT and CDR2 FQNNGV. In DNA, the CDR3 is TGTGCCAGCAGTCCCGGAGGGCTTTTCTACACCTTC. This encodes CASSPGGLFYTF.

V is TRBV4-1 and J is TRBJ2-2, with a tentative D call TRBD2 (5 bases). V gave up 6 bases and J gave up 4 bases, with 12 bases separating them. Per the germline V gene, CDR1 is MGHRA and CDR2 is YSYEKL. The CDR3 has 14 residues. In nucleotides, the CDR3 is TGCGCCAGCAGGACGGGGAGCACCACCGGGGAGCTGTTTTTT. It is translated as CASRTGSTTGELFF.

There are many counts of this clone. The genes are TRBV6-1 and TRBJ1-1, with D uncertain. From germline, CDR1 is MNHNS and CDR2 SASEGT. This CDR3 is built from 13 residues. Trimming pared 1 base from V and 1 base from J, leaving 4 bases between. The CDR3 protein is CASSEVENTEAFF. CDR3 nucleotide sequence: TGTGCCAGCAGTGAAGTAGAGAACACTGAAGCTTTCTTT.

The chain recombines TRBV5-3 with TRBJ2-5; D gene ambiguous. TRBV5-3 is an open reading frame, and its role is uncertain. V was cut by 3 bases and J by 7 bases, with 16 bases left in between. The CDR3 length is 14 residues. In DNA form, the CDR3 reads TGTGCCAGAAGCTCAGATCGTCCCCGCGGGACCCAGTACTTC. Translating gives CARSSDRPRGTQYF.

CDR3 nucleotides: TGCGCCAGCTCATACAGGGGGCCGGCCACTGAAGCTTTCTTT. Translated, it gives CASSYRGPATEAFF. The rearrangement links TRBV5-1 to TRBJ1-1; 9 bases line up with TRBD1. The CDR3 is 14 amino acids. In germline, CDR1 is SGHRS, CDR2 YFSETQ. V lost 7 bases to trimming and J lost 4 bases; unmatched junction nucleotides: 8. Looking up the rest from reference TRBV5-1 and TRBJ1-1 gives the full variable domain: KAGVTQTPRYLIKTRGQQVTLSCSPISGHRSVSWYQQTPGQGLQFLFEYFSETQRNKGNFPGRFSGRQFSNSRSEMNVSTLELGDSALYLCASSYRGPATEAFFGQGTRLTVV.

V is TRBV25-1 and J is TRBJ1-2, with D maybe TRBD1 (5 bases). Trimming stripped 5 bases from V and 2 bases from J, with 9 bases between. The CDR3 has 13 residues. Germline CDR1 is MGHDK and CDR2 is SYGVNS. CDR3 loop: CASSQGRNYGYTF. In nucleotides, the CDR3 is TGTGCCAGCAGTCAGGGCCGAAACTATGGCTACACCTTC.

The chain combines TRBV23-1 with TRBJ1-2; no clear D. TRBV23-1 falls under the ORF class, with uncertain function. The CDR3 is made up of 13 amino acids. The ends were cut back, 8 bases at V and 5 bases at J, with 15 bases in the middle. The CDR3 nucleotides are TGCGCCAGCCGCAGTTGGAGGGTTTATGGCTACACCTTC. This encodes CASRSWRVYGYTF.

The CDR3 region has the DNA TGTGCCAGCAGTGCCCAGGGGACATCCTATAATTCACCCCTCCACTTT. As protein: CASSAQGTSYNSPLHF. The chain has TRBV6-6 and TRBJ1-6; a weak D match, TRBD1 (6 bases). Germline CDR1 MNHNY, CDR2 SVGAGI (reference sequence). Trimming left V 5 bases short and J 1 base short, with 12 bases between. The CDR3 length is 16 residues.

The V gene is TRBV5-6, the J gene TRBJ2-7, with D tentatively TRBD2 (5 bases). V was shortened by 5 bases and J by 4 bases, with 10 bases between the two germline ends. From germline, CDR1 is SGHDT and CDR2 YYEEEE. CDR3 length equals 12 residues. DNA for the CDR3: TGTGCCAGCAGTCTTGAGGGATACGAGCAGTACTTC. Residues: CASSLEGYEQYF.

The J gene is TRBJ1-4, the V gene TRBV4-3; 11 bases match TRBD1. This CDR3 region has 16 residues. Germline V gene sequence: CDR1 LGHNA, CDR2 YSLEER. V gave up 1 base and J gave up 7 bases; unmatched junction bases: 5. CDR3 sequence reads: CASSQVYGQGAEKLFF. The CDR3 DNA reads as TGCGCCAGCAGCCAAGTCTACGGACAGGGGGCTGAAAAACTGTTTTTT.

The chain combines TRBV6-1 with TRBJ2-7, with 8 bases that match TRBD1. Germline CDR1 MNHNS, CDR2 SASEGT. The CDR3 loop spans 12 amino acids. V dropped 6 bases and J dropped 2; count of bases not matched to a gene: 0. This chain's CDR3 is CASRTGAYEQYF. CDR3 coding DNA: TGTGCCAGCAGGACAGGGGCCTACGAGCAGTACTTC.

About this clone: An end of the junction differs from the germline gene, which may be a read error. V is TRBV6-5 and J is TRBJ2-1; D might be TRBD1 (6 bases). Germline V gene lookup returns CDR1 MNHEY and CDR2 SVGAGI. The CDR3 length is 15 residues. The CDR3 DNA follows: TGTGCCAGCAGTCACTCCGGGACACCCTACAATGAGCAGTTCTTC. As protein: CASSHSGTPYNEQFF.

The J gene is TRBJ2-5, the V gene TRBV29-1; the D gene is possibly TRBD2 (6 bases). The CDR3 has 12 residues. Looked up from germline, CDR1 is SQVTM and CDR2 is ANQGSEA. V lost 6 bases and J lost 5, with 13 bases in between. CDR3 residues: CSVASGEETQYF. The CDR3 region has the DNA TGCAGCGTGGCGTCGGGGGAGGAGACCCAGTACTTC.

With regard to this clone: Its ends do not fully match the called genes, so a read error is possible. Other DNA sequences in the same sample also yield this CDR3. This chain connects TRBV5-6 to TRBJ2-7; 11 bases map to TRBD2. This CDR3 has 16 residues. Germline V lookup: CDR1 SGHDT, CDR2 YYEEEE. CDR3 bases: TGTGCCAGCAGCTCCTTACTAGCGGGGGACCCCTACGAGCAGTACTTT. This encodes CASSSLLAGDPYEQYF.